This T cell receptor beta chain was recovered during a study of response to subunit inactivated influenza vaccine. Points from the study as a whole: New T cells are recruited in small numbers by each seasonal influenza vaccination, according to the authors' suggestion.

TCRdb passed the RT-PCR reads through MiXCR, listing each CDR3 protein once. Among 800,000 to 1,000,000 distinct CDR3 sequences listed, 21% were seen once. A few counts support this clonotype. Antigen specificity is unknown. The CDR3 is 15 residues long. CDR1 is SGHAT and CDR2 is FQNNGV in the germline V gene. J lost 7 bases, V lost 2 bases, and 8 bases had no gene match. The clonotype originates from a man aged 45-65 years who received an inactivated influenza vaccine. The V call is TRBV11-2, the J call TRBJ2-1; TRBD1 matches at 7 bases. This sample comprised PBMCs from blood, obtained more than 4 days after vaccination. CDR3 residues: CASSLLDRVGNEQFF. CDR3 bases: TGTGCCAGCAGCTTATTAGACAGGGTAGGAAATGAGCAGTTCTTC.